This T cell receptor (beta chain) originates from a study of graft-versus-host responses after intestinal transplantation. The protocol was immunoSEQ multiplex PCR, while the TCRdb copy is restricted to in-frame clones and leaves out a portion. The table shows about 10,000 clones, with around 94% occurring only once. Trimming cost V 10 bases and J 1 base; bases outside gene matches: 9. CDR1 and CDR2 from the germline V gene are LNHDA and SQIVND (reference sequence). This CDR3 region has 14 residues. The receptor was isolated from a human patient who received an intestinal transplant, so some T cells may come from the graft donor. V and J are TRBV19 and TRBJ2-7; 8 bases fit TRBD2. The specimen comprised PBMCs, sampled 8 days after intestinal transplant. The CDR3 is CATTAAGGSYEQYF. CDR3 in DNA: TGTGCCACTACGGCGGCGGGAGGATCCTACGAGCAGTACTTC.